The following is a T cell receptor (beta chain) sequence with its context. Its cognate antigen is unknown. The data were taken from a study of shared clonotypes between healthy human individuals. Overall study results and limits: Only blood samples were collected, and tissue repertoires likely differ.

Libraries were prepared by immunoSEQ multiplex PCR; TCRdb keeps only in-frame clonotypes and omits some of them. This table has some 1,400,000 clones, roughly 97% appearing once. The TCR was taken from a man in his thirties or forties in good health. Material for sequencing was naive CD4+ T cells sorted from blood. This sample's subset: CD45RA+ positively selected.

This CDR3 is CASSLWPRLAVNEQFF. In DNA, the CDR3 is TGTGCCAGCAGTTTATGGCCGAGACTAGCGGTTAATGAGCAGTTCTTC. V is TRBV28 and J is TRBJ2-1, with 9 bases that match TRBD2. The CDR3 extends over 16 amino acids. Germline V gives CDR1 MDHEN, CDR2 SYDVKM. V gave up 0 bases and J gave up 7 bases; unmatched junction bases: 7.